The TCR beta chain under discussion was sequenced for a study of cytomegalovirus exposure and HLA in healthy donors (dated by TCRdb to between 2016 and 2019). As for the study more broadly: In an earlier analysis of roughly 500 of the donors, about 270 Gb of sequence data and about 110 million unique TCR beta sequences from about 179 million T cells were reported. An early release covering about 600 HLA-typed donors comprised 250 to 350 gigabases of sequencing data and about 90 million unique TCR sequences. The genetic ancestry cluster associated with self-reported Caucasian donors included 81% of the roughly 360 genotyped donors. The study aimed to test whether signatures of past pathogen exposure could be identified by cataloging public T cell receptors. The study profiled the T cell repertoires of approximately 700 subjects by immunosequencing and related them to cytomegalovirus serostatus. Along with the roughly 610-subject first cohort, a separate validation cohort of over a hundred different subjects was used. To predict cytomegalovirus infection status, the study brought together high-throughput TCR immunosequencing, statistical association of individual TCRs with disease status, and machine learning. A later analysis re-examined previously published TCR beta repertoires from 610 or so donors and added high-resolution HLA genotyping to investigate patterns of TCR occurrence. Rather than using new phenotypic data, the later analysis identified candidate immune exposures from TCR beta sequences and from how often those sequences occurred across donors. An earlier analysis of about 600 of the donors used high-throughput TCR beta sequencing to judge whether each TCR beta V gene segment behaved as functional or pseudogenic. Donor age, sex, ethnicity and CMV serostatus were compiled alongside the repertoire data. Genome-wide SNP genotypes for about 65% of the roughly 670 donors were used in a later genetic analysis, which treated that subset as a discovery cohort. Every discovery cohort repertoire had been produced on one sequencing platform. Class I and class II HLA loci were covered by the typing at four-digit resolution. The number of donors typed differed by locus, with roughly 629-640 for A, B, C, DRB1 and DQB1, more than 500 for DQA1, 600 to 610 for DPA1, and some 440 for DPB1. Because of strong linkage in the cohort, a handful of DR-DQ haplotypes were treated as single units for association and clustering. Among around 400 genotyped donors of the cohort, an average of approximately 250,000 unique TCR beta nucleotide sequences were sequenced per donor, roughly 20% of them non-productive. What the study reported, not specific to this receptor: Some IMGT-functional V segments, including TRBV6-2 and TRBV6-3, could not be distinguished by the 87-base-pair reads and were therefore excluded. Correlated functional status among segregating V segments might reflect linkage disequilibrium, but an unknown experimental factor could not be ruled out. A further reported finding was that TCR beta sequences accurately predicted the HLA-A and HLA-B alleles for most subjects in the first cohort. According to a later analysis, TCR association rates differed among HLA loci, with DRB1 alleles showing the most associated TCRs and HLA-C alleles showing the fewest. A group of highly shared sequence variants was considered likely to be a technical artifact of the sequencing pipeline. Several of the top co-occurrence clusters appeared to be linked to parvovirus B19, influenza, CMV and Epstein-Barr virus, according to a later analysis. Because HLA typing was missing for some donors at each locus, association tests included only the typed subset. Most CMV-associated TCR beta chains appeared to be HLA-restricted in a later analysis, and the HLA associations seemed to be driven largely by CMV exposure. Most TCR sequences were seen in very few donors, while some public TCRs were found in many individuals. According to a later genetic analysis, donors in an Asian-associated ancestry cluster had fewer N-insertions in productive TCRs than the approximately 650-donor mean. A later analysis associated about 17,000 TCR beta sequences with specific HLA alleles at a false discovery rate of 0.05. Only TCR beta chains were sequenced in this cohort, and the absence of alpha or paired-chain data limited detectable features. When HLA alleles, especially DR and DQ, strongly co-occurred, attributing TCR associations to individual alleles was difficult. The classifier was reported to diagnose cytomegalovirus status with high specificity and sensitivity in both the original cohort and the validation cohort. Broadly in line with IMGT annotations, most TCR beta V segments showed up in productive rearrangements about 87% or about 30% of the time in an earlier analysis of about 500 of the donors. In vitro tests confirmed that a few of the cytomegalovirus-associated TCR beta chains recognize cytomegalovirus antigens. A later analysis found that HLA-associated TCR beta chains were more clonally expanded and had lower generation probabilities than equally common non-associated chains. CMV serostatus was the only immune exposure information available for the cohort. About 15 rarely observed V segments, including chromosome 9 orphons, were excluded from the earlier analysis of several hundred of the donors because counts were too low. V-gene and J-gene trimming of TCR beta chains was associated with a missense DCLRE1C variant in a later genetic analysis, and the association was replicated in an independent cohort. A total of 150 or so TCR beta chains were listed by the study as associated with cytomegalovirus. According to the authors, the approach could potentially be generalized to other disease states and immunological phenotypes. The presence/absence analyses assumed that sequencing depth was roughly uniform across donors, and that assumption may not be true.

The library was built by means of the immunoSEQ multiplex PCR assay. The multiplex PCR relied on a mix of 60 forward primers for TCR Vbeta segments and 13 reverse primers for TCR Jbeta segments. Amplification of the CDR3 region of rearranged TCR beta genes was performed with a multiplex PCR assay on genomic DNA. On the Illumina HiSeq System, the amplified TCR beta libraries were sequenced as 87-base-pair reads. The published analysis was carried out like this. A later analysis counted 65 million to 90 million unique TCR beta chains across the 550 to 750 repertoires, and roughly 11 million of these chains were shared by at least two donors. Raw reads were error-corrected and collapsed into unique sequences with a nearest-neighbor algorithm that merged closely related sequences to remove PCR and sequencing errors. CDR3 sequences were aligned to IMGT reference sequences to assign V, D and J gene segments. For a sequence to be retained, a match of at least six nucleotides was required to both a V gene segment and a J gene segment. A rearrangement was called productive if the CDR3 had no stop codons and remained in frame with V and J, and every other rearrangement was called non-productive. Following IMGT convention, CDR3 was defined as the stretch from the second conserved V-encoded cysteine to the conserved J-encoded phenylalanine. The earlier analysis of a few hundred of the donors excluded any sequence lacking an unambiguous match to a single V gene segment. An earlier analysis of 587 of the donors called V segments functional above 56.7% productive rearrangements and segregating when the between-donor standard deviation exceeded 5%. A statistical classification framework was built for diagnosing cytomegalovirus status from the catalog of TCR beta chain sequences. A later analysis assigned V and J genes by comparing TCR nucleotide sequences with IMGT/GENE-DB human TR gene sequences. A later analysis assigned CDR3 sequences and most-parsimonious VDJ recombination scenarios with the TCRdist pipeline. In a later analysis, every TCR beta chain was defined by the combination of its CDR3 amino acid sequence and its V-gene family, and reads without a unique V-gene family were dropped. In a later analysis, around 650 highly shared, low-generation-probability nucleotide sequences were removed to address suspected cross-contamination and a sequencing artifact. In a later analysis, a clonal expansion index for each public chain was calculated from normalized within-repertoire ranks of inferred template counts. A later analysis computed generation probabilities with a VDJ recombination model fitted to out-of-frame rearrangements, and checked the results against IGoR. In a later analysis, TCR-TCR, TCR-HLA and TCR-CMV co-occurrence was scored with hypergeometric tests, and a repertoire-size bias correction was applied to TCR pairs. In a later analysis, false discovery rates were estimated by permuting HLA or CMV assignments 20 times. In a later analysis, co-occurring TCRs were grouped with DBSCAN, and TCRdist sequence similarity was added when clustering was performed within HLA-allele-positive subsets. Repertoires with fewer than 30,000 or more than 120,000 public chains, plus five repertoires with anomalous nucleotide sharing, were excluded from co-occurrence clustering. Entries here come from immuneACCESS through TCRdb and include only in-frame sequences with V and J called. Some clones fail to appear in such tables; in the studies checked, an unresolved V gene covers under half of the shortfall, and the cause of the remainder is unknown. V and J calls and clone size come straight from that table; D and trimming were deduced from the DNA. Present in this sample are more than 80,000 clones, more than 75% of which were seen just once. Around 5.8% of the sample belongs to the ten largest clones.

The cohort was made up of 666 healthy bone marrow donors. All cohort members were sampled while nominally healthy, although unrecorded immune exposures were likely present. The donor was CMV seropositive and belonged to the group of 250 to 300 seropositive cohort members. A peripheral blood sample was provided by each donor, and peripheral blood mononuclear cells were used for TCR beta sequencing. Genomic DNA extraction from the blood cell samples was performed with the Qiagen DNeasy Blood Extraction Kit. Counted from cysteine to phenylalanine, this CDR3 has 15 amino acids. Of the read, only the CDR3 DNA is kept; its 45 bases are in frame from base 1. CDR1 and CDR2 (SGHVS, FQNEAQ) derive from the germline V gene. The V end gives up 3 bases and the J end 8 bases, leaving 10 bases in the junction not matched to a gene. With regard to this clone: It has no known antigen specificity. No base quality values were provided; no much bigger clone lies one nucleotide off.

The sequenced sample was PBMCs. The chain uses TRBV7-8 and TRBJ1-2; TRBD1 fits 9 bases in the junction. The clonotype was recovered from a woman in her fifties or sixties in good health and CMV-seropositive. CDR3 reads: CASSLGRTGVWGYTF. In nucleotide form, the sequence is TGTGCCAGCAGCTTGGGCCGGACAGGGGTTTGGGGCTACACCTTC.